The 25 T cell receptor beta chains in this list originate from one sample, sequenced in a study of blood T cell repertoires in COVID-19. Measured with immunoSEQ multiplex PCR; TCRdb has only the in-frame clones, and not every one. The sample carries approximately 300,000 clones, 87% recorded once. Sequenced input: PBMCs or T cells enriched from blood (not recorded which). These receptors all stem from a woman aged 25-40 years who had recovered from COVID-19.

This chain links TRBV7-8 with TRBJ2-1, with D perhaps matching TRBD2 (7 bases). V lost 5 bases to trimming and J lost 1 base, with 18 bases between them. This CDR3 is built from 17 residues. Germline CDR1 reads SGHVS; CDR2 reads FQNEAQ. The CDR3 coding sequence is TGTGCCAGCAGCACAAACCCGGGGGGCGGTTCCTACAATGAGCAGTTCTTC. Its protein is CASSTNPGGGSYNEQFF.

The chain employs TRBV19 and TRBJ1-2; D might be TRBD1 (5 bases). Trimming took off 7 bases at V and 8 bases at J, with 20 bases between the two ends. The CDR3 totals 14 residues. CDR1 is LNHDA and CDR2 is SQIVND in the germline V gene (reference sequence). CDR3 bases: TGTGCCAGTACGGGTCCGGGGACTGTTCGCGGCTACACCTTC. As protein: CASTGPGTVRGYTF.

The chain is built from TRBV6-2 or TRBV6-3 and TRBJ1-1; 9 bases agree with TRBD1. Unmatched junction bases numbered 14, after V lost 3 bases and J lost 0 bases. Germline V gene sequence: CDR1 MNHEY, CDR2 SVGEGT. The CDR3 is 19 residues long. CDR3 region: CASSYDPWTGDTMNTEAFF. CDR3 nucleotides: TGTGCCAGCAGTTATGACCCCTGGACAGGGGACACCATGAACACTGAAGCTTTCTTT.

The CDR3, as DNA: TGCGCCAGCACCCAAGGTGGGCAGAACACTGAAGCTTTCTTT. Translating gives CASTQGGQNTEAFF. The chain combines TRBV5-1 with TRBJ1-1; D not certain. The V end lost 6 bases, the J end lost 1 base, and 13 bases lay between the germline ends. Germline V CDR1 and CDR2: SGHRS, YFSETQ. The CDR3 sequence is 14 residues long.

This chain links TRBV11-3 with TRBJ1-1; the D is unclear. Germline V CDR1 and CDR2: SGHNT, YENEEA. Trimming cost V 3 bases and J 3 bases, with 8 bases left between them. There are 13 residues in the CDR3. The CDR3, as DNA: TGTGCCAGCAGCTTTAATTCGGACACTGAAGCTTTCTTT. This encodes CASSFNSDTEAFF.

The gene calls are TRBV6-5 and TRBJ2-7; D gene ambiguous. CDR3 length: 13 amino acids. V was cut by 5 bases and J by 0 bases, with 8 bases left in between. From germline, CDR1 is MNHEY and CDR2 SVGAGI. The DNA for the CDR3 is TGTGCCAGCAGTCCACCGGTCTCCTACGAGCAGTACTTC. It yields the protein CASSPPVSYEQYF.

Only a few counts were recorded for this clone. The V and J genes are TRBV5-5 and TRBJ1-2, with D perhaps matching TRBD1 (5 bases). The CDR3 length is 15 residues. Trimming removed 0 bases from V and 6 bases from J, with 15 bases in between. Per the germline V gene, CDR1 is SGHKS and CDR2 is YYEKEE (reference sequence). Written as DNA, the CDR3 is TGTGCCAGCAGCTTGGGACGGACATACAGTGATGGCTACACCTTC. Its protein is CASSLGRTYSDGYTF.

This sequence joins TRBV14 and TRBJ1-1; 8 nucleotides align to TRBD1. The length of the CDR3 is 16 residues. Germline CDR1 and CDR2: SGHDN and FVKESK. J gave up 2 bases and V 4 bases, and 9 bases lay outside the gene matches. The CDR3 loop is CASSLRTGRRNTEAFF. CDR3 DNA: TGTGCCAGCAGCCTTCGGACAGGGAGAAGAAACACTGAAGCTTTCTTT.

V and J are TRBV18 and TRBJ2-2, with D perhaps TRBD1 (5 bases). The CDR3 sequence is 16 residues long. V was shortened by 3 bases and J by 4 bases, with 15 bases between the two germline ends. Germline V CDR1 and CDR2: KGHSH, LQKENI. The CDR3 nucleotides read TGTGCCAGCTCACCCTTCCCAGGGTCGGCCACCGGGGAGCTGTTTTTT. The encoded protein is CASSPFPGSATGELFF.

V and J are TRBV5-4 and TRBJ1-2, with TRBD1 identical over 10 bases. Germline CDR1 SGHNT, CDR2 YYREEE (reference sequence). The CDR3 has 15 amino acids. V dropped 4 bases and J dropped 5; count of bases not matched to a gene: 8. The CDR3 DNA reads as TGTGCCAGCAGCAAACGGGACAGGGGAAGGTATGGCTACACCTTC. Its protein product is CASSKRDRGRYGYTF.

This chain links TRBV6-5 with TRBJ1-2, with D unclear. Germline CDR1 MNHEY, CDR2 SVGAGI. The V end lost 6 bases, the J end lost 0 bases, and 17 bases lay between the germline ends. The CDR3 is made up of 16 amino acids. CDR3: CASRYQVGSANYGYTF. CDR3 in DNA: TGTGCCAGCAGATACCAGGTGGGCTCGGCTAACTATGGCTACACCTTC.

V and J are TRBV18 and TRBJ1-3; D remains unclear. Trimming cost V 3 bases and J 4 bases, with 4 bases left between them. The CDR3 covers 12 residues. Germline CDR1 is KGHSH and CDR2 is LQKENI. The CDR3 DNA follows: TGTGCCAGCTCACCGCGGGGAAACACCATATATTTT. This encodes CASSPRGNTIYF.

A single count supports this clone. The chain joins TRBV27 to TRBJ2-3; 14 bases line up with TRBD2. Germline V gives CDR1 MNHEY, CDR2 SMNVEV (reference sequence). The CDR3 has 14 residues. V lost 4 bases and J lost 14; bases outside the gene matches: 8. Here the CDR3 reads CASSSGLAGGLLYF. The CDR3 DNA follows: TGTGCCAGCAGTTCAGGACTAGCGGGGGGCTTGTTGTATTTT.

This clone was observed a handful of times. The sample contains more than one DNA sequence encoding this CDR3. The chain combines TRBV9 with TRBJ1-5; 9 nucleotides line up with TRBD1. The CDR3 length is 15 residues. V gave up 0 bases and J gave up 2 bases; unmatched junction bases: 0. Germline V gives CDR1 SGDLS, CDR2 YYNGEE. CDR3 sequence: CASSVGTGGNQPQHF. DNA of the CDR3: TGTGCCAGCAGCGTAGGGACAGGGGGCAATCAGCCCCAGCATTTT.

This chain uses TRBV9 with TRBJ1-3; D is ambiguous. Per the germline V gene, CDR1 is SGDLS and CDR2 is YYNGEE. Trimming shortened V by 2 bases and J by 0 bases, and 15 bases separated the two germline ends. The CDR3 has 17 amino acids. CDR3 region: CASSVSIGVNSGNTIYF. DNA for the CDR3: TGTGCCAGCAGCGTTTCCATCGGGGTGAACTCTGGAAACACCATATATTTT.

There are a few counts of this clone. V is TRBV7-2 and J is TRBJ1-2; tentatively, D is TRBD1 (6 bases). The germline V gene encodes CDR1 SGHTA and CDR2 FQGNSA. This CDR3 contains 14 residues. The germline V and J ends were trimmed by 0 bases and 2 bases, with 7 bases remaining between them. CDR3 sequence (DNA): TGTGCCAGCAGCTTAGCGGGACAAAACTATGGCTACACCTTC. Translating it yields CASSLAGQNYGYTF.

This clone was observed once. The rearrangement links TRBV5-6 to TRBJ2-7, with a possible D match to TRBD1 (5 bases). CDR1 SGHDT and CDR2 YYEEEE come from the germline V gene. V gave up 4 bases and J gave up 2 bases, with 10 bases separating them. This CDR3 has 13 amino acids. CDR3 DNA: TGTGCCAGCAGCCCCAGGACAACCTACGAGCAGTACTTC. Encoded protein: CASSPRTTYEQYF.

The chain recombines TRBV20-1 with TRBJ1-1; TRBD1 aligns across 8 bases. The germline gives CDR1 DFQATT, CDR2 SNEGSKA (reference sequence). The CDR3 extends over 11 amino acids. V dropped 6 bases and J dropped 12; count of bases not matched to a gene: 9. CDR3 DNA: TGCAGTGCGACGACAGGGGATGGGTCTTTCTTT. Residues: CSATTGDGSFF.

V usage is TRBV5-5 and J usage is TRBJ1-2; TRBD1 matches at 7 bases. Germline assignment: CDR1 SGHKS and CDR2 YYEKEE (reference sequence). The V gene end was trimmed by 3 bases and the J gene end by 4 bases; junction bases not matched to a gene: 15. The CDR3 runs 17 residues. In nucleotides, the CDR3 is TGTGCCAGCAGCTCGTCTCTAGTAATGACAGGGACCTATGGCTACACCTTC. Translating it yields CASSSSLVMTGTYGYTF.

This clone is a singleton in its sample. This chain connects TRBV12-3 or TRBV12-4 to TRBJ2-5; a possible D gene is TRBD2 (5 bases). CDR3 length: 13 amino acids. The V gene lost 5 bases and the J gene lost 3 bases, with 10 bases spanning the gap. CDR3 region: CASSLYGEETQYF. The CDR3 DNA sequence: TGTGCCAGCAGTCTCTACGGGGAAGAGACCCAGTACTTC.

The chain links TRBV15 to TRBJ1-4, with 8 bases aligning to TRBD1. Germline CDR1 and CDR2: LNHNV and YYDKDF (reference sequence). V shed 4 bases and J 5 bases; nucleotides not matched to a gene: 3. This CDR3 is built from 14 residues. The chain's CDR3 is CATSTRTGNEKLFF. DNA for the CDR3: TGTGCCACCAGCACCCGGACAGGGAATGAAAAACTGTTTTTT.

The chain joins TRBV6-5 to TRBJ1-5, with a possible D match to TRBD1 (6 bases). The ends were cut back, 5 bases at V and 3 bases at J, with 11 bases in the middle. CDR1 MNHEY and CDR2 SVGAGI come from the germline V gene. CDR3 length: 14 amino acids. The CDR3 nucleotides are TGTGCCAGCAGTAAGGACAGCGCCAATCAGCCCCAGCATTTT. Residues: CASSKDSANQPQHF.

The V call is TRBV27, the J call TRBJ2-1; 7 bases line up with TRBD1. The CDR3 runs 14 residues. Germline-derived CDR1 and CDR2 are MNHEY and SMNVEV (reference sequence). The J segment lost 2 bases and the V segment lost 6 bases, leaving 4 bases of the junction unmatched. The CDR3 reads CASSAGTAYNEQFF. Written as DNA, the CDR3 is TGTGCCAGCAGCGCCGGGACAGCCTACAATGAGCAGTTCTTC.

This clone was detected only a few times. CDR3 bases: TGTGCCAGCAGCCTTGGGGCTAGCGGGGCCAGATACAATGAGCAGTTCTTC. Translating gives CASSLGASGARYNEQFF. The V call is TRBV28, the J call TRBJ2-1, with TRBD2 identical over 9 bases. This CDR3 has 17 amino acids. Losses at the gene ends were 6 bases for V and 4 bases for J; bases not matched to a gene: 13. Germline loops: CDR1 MDHEN, CDR2 SYDVKM.

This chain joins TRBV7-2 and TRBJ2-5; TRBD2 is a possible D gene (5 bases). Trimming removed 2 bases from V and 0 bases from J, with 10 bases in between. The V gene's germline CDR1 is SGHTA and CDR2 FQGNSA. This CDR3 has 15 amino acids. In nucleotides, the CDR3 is TGTGCCAGCAGCTTACGAGGGAGCTACCAAGAGACCCAGTACTTC. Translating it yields CASSLRGSYQETQYF.